This T cell receptor beta chain was profiled in a study of blood T cell repertoires in COVID-19 (dated by TCRdb to about 2020). Study-level background: Samples covering the acute and convalescent phases of COVID-19 were provided by collaborators in the United States, Italy and Spain. The prospective study material was composed of cDNA or gDNA derived from T cells, B-cell-depleted T cells, or PBMCs. Deeply sampled blood TCRbeta repertoires from subjects exposed to, actively infected with, or recovered from COVID-19 were included in the dataset. The repertoires were released in a freely available public database meant as a resource for research on the immune response to SARS-CoV-2. Samples were obtained from the ongoing ImmuneRACE study (first 160 participants) and from some 1,300 subjects provided by 6 global collaborators. A de-identified subject ID, COVID-19 status, age in years and sex were almost always included in the sample metadata. Where HLA class I and class II types were available, the types were taken from metadata supplied by the sample provider, not from assay-based typing.

This clone was observed once. It has no known antigen specificity. At one end the junction does not follow the germline gene, possibly because of a read error. What the research found in general, with its limitations: How much clinical and demographic metadata was included differed by source and by participant, and the metadata was provided uncurated.

The immunoSEQ Assay, a bias-controlled multiplex PCR, was used to amplify TCRbeta CDR3 regions from genomic DNA. From the authors' description of their analysis: The number of nucleated cells in each sample was estimated from the amplification of reference gene primers within the assay. To quantify the absolute abundance of each unique TCRbeta CDR3 rearrangement, sequence reads were collapsed and filtered. For each sample, productive Simpson clonality was calculated by taking the square root of Simpson's diversity index across productive rearrangements. TCRdb holds this immuneACCESS table with in-frame rearrangements only. Some clones are missing; in checked studies, unresolved V genes explain under half, and the rest has no known cause. Clone size and the V and J calls come from that table; the DNA yielded D and trimming. Counted in this sample were roughly 390,000 clones; 87% of them appeared once. Less than 11% of the sample goes to the ten largest clones.

The CDR3, from cysteine to phenylalanine, totals 14 residues. Here the CDR3 DNA is all that survives: 42 bases in frame from base 1. CDR1 and CDR2, per the germline V gene (reference sequence), are SSHAT and FNYEAQ. One collaborating source in Seattle enrolled patients while the patients were actively infected and followed the patients over time throughout the course of disease. Whole blood was collected in K2EDTA tubes by collaborating institutions according to the institutions' own protocols. For TCRbeta analysis, collaborators shipped samples in one of three forms: frozen whole blood, isolated PBMCs, or DNA extracted from either of those sample types.

Recombination connected TRBV7-7 to TRBJ2-5, and 8 junction bases match TRBD1. The sequenced material came from peripheral blood. This TCR derives from a woman under 40 with COVID-19, enrolled during active disease. The nucleotides are TGTGCTAGCAGCGAAGACAGGGGACAAGAGACCCAGTACTTC. It specifies CASSEDRGQETQYF.